This TCR beta chain was observed in a study of T cell changes during pregnancy in multiple sclerosis. This CDR3 contains 19 residues. Germline-derived CDR1 and CDR2 are SNHLY and FYNNEI. Trimming stripped 0 bases from V and 3 bases from J, with 22 bases between. The protocol was immunoSEQ multiplex PCR, while the TCRdb copy is restricted to in-frame clones and leaves out a portion. The sample holds about 53,000 clones; about nine tenths are singletons and the top ten take 0.5%. The sequence derives from a female donor with multiple sclerosis, enrolled in a pregnancy study. This specimen was CD4+ T cells from peripheral blood mononuclear cells, taken in the third trimester of pregnancy. The chain couples TRBV2 to TRBJ2-3; weak D call: TRBD1 (6 bases). CDR3 coding DNA: TGTGCCAGCAGTGAAGCCCTATTCGCTGGACAGACACTTACAGATACGCAGTATTTT. Encoded protein: CASSEALFAGQTLTDTQYF.